This is a list of T cell receptor beta chains from one sample in a study of shared clonotypes between healthy human individuals. The assay was immunoSEQ multiplex PCR, and TCRdb's table has in-frame clones only and misses some. This sample carries 1.5 million to 2.5 million clones, roughly 95% of them seen once, and the ten largest clones take 1.2%. Sequenced sample: naive CD8+ T cells sorted from blood. All receptors derive from a man aged 18 to 29 in good health. CDR3s include the opening cysteine and the closing phenylalanine or tryptophan. The order of the fields is clone size, D gene, V gene, J gene, CDR3 protein, CDR3 DNA. D genes are given only for firm matches. A clone size is listed for some rows: how often the clone was seen (once, few, many), or a class if it is expanded.

clone size: .; D gene: .; V gene: TRBV29-1; J gene: TRBJ2-7; CDR3 protein: CSVEDPGAYEQYF; CDR3 DNA: TGCAGCGTTGAAGATCCAGGGGCTTACGAGCAGTACTTC
clone size: .; D gene: .; V gene: TRBV7-6; J gene: TRBJ2-7; CDR3 protein: CASSLGASWYEQYF; CDR3 DNA: TGTGCCAGCAGCTTAGGGGCTAGCTGGTACGAGCAGTACTTC
clone size: .; D gene: TRBD2; V gene: TRBV19; J gene: TRBJ2-7; CDR3 protein: CASSIPRLAGEVTYEQYF; CDR3 DNA: TGTGCCAGTAGTATCCCACGACTAGCGGGAGAGGTAACCTACGAGCAGTACTTC
clone size: .; D gene: TRBD1; V gene: TRBV4-2; J gene: TRBJ1-4; CDR3 protein: CASSPRQGGEEKLFF; CDR3 DNA: TGTGCCAGCAGCCCGCGACAGGGAGGGGAGGAAAAACTGTTTTTT
clone size: .; D gene: .; V gene: TRBV9; J gene: TRBJ1-1; CDR3 protein: CASSDSRGRGLSEAFF; CDR3 DNA: TGTGCCAGCAGCGACTCCAGGGGAAGGGGCTTGAGTGAAGCTTTCTTT
clone size: .; D gene: .; V gene: TRBV7-9; J gene: TRBJ2-5; CDR3 protein: CASSLQGWEETQYF; CDR3 DNA: TGTGCCAGCAGCCTACAGGGTTGGGAAGAGACCCAGTACTTC
clone size: once; D gene: TRBD1; V gene: TRBV29-1; J gene: TRBJ2-2; CDR3 protein: CSVEQGDIGELFF; CDR3 DNA: TGCAGCGTTGAACAGGGGGATATCGGGGAGCTGTTTTTT
clone size: .; D gene: TRBD2; V gene: TRBV5-4; J gene: TRBJ2-3; CDR3 protein: CASSLLAEGNTDTQYF; CDR3 DNA: TGTGCCAGCAGCTTGCTAGCGGAGGGGAACACAGATACGCAGTATTTT
clone size: .; D gene: TRBD1; V gene: TRBV4-1; J gene: TRBJ2-5; CDR3 protein: CASSQAAGQGEETQYF; CDR3 DNA: TGCGCCAGCAGCCAAGCAGCGGGACAGGGGGAAGAGACCCAGTACTTC
clone size: .; D gene: .; V gene: TRBV19; J gene: TRBJ1-2; CDR3 protein: CASSIVAGDYGYTF; CDR3 DNA: TGTGCCAGTAGTATAGTTGCGGGGGACTATGGCTACACCTTC
clone size: .; D gene: .; V gene: TRBV28; J gene: TRBJ1-1; CDR3 protein: CASSWAGGNTEAFF; CDR3 DNA: TGTGCCAGCAGTTGGGCGGGGGGGAACACTGAAGCTTTCTTT
clone size: .; D gene: .; V gene: TRBV7-9; J gene: TRBJ1-5; CDR3 protein: CASSSGGHSNQPQHF; CDR3 DNA: TGTGCCAGCAGCTCCGGGGGTCATAGCAATCAGCCCCAGCATTTT
clone size: .; D gene: .; V gene: TRBV2; J gene: TRBJ1-1; CDR3 protein: CASSHGRGQEGNTEAFF; CDR3 DNA: TGTGCCAGCAGCCACGGGCGGGGGCAGGAGGGGAACACTGAAGCTTTCTTT
clone size: .; D gene: .; V gene: TRBV4-1; J gene: TRBJ1-6; CDR3 protein: CASSYGQTNNSPLHF; CDR3 DNA: TGCGCCAGCAGCTACGGACAGACAAATAATTCACCCCTCCACTTT
clone size: .; D gene: .; V gene: TRBV6-1; J gene: TRBJ2-7; CDR3 protein: CAIASPYEQYF; CDR3 DNA: TGTGCCATCGCAAGTCCCTACGAGCAGTACTTC
clone size: .; D gene: TRBD2; V gene: TRBV30; J gene: TRBJ2-3; CDR3 protein: CAWTPSGTDTQYF; CDR3 DNA: TGTGCCTGGACGCCTAGCGGGACAGATACGCAGTATTTT
clone size: .; D gene: TRBD1; V gene: TRBV10-3; J gene: TRBJ1-2; CDR3 protein: CAISDKTGVYYGYTF; CDR3 DNA: TGTGCCATCAGCGACAAGACAGGGGTTTACTATGGCTACACCTTC
clone size: .; D gene: .; V gene: TRBV19; J gene: TRBJ2-7; CDR3 protein: CASSMWASSYEQYF; CDR3 DNA: TGTGCCAGTAGTATGTGGGCCAGCAGTTACGAGCAGTACTTC
clone size: .; D gene: TRBD2; V gene: TRBV6-5; J gene: TRBJ2-7; CDR3 protein: CASSPGLADSYEQYF; CDR3 DNA: TGTGCCAGCAGTCCGGGACTAGCGGATTCCTACGAGCAGTACTTC
clone size: .; D gene: .; V gene: TRBV19; J gene: TRBJ2-7; CDR3 protein: CASSITQNYEQYF; CDR3 DNA: TGTGCCAGTAGTATTACACAAAACTACGAGCAGTACTTC
clone size: .; D gene: .; V gene: TRBV9; J gene: TRBJ1-3; CDR3 protein: CASRGPGNTIYF; CDR3 DNA: TGTGCCAGCCGCGGGCCTGGAAACACCATATATTTT
clone size: .; D gene: TRBD1; V gene: TRBV27; J gene: TRBJ1-4; CDR3 protein: CASTQVGTGISNEKLFF; CDR3 DNA: TGTGCCAGCACCCAAGTGGGGACAGGGATTTCTAATGAAAAACTGTTTTTT
clone size: .; D gene: .; V gene: TRBV6-5; J gene: TRBJ2-7; CDR3 protein: CASSSLGTGYYEQYF; CDR3 DNA: TGTGCCAGCAGTTCGCTTGGGACCGGGTACTACGAGCAGTACTTC
clone size: .; D gene: .; V gene: TRBV19; J gene: TRBJ2-7; CDR3 protein: CASAGSLSYEQYF; CDR3 DNA: TGTGCCAGCGCGGGCAGCCTCTCCTACGAGCAGTACTTC
clone size: .; D gene: TRBD1; V gene: TRBV27; J gene: TRBJ1-4; CDR3 protein: CASSSQTGTNEKLFF; CDR3 DNA: TGTGCCAGCAGTTCTCAGACAGGGACTAATGAAAAACTGTTTTTT
clone size: .; D gene: .; V gene: TRBV28; J gene: TRBJ2-7; CDR3 protein: CASSLRGQFYEQYF; CDR3 DNA: TGTGCCAGCAGTTTAAGAGGTCAGTTCTACGAGCAGTACTTC
clone size: .; D gene: .; V gene: TRBV7-6; J gene: TRBJ2-2; CDR3 protein: CASSFGINAYTGELFF; CDR3 DNA: TGTGCCAGCAGCTTCGGGATAAATGCTTATACCGGGGAGCTGTTTTTT
clone size: once; D gene: .; V gene: TRBV30; J gene: TRBJ1-6; CDR3 protein: CAWSVLGSPLHF; CDR3 DNA: TGTGCCTGGAGTGTACTTGGTTCACCCCTCCACTTT
clone size: .; D gene: TRBD2; V gene: TRBV7-9; J gene: TRBJ2-7; CDR3 protein: CASSLLISGRDSYEQYF; CDR3 DNA: TGTGCCAGCAGCTTATTAATTAGCGGGAGGGACTCCTACGAGCAGTACTTC
clone size: .; D gene: TRBD1; V gene: TRBV19; J gene: TRBJ2-3; CDR3 protein: CASSPDRSTDTQYF; CDR3 DNA: TGTGCCAGTAGTCCGGACAGGAGCACAGATACGCAGTATTTT
clone size: .; D gene: TRBD2; V gene: TRBV13; J gene: TRBJ2-7; CDR3 protein: CASSLGTSGSNEQYF; CDR3 DNA: TGTGCCAGCAGCTTAGGGACTAGCGGGAGTAACGAGCAGTACTTC
clone size: .; D gene: TRBD1; V gene: TRBV14; J gene: TRBJ2-3; CDR3 protein: CASSPTGGWAQYF; CDR3 DNA: TGTGCCAGCAGCCCGACAGGGGGCTGGGCGCAGTATTTT
clone size: .; D gene: .; V gene: TRBV27; J gene: TRBJ1-5; CDR3 protein: CASSLGGRGQPQHF; CDR3 DNA: TGTGCCAGCAGTTTAGGGGGGAGGGGACAGCCCCAGCATTTT
clone size: .; D gene: TRBD2; V gene: TRBV9; J gene: TRBJ2-7; CDR3 protein: CASSMGGNYEQYF; CDR3 DNA: TGTGCCAGCAGTATGGGGGGGAACTACGAGCAGTACTTC
clone size: .; D gene: .; V gene: TRBV11-2; J gene: TRBJ2-1; CDR3 protein: CASIRPGGRGEQFF; CDR3 DNA: TGTGCCAGCATACGTCCCGGAGGGCGTGGCGAGCAGTTCTTC
clone size: .; D gene: .; V gene: TRBV5-6; J gene: TRBJ1-2; CDR3 protein: CASSLAGANYGYTF; CDR3 DNA: TGTGCCAGCAGCTTGGCCGGTGCTAACTATGGCTACACCTTC